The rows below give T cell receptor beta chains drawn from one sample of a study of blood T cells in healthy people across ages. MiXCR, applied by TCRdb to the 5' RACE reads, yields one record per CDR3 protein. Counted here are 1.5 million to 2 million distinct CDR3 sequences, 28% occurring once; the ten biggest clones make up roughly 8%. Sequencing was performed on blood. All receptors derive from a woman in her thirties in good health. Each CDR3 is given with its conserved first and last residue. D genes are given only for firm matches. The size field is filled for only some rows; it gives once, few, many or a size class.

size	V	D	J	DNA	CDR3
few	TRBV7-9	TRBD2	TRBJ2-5	TGTGCCTGCACCGCGGGTAGCGGGAGTGGAGAGACCCAGTACTTC	CACTAGSGSGETQYF
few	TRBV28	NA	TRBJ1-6	TGTGCCAGCAGCTTCGGGGGGGCTCGCGTTTCACCCCTCCACTTT	CASSFGGARVSPLHF
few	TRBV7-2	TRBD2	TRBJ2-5	TGTGCCAGCCGCGGCCGGGGGGGCTGGGAGACCCAGTACTTC	CASRGRGGWETQYF
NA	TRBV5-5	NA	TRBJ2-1	TGTGCCAGCAGCCAGGGCCTTATCGGCTCCTACAATGAGCAGTTCTTC	CASSQGLIGSYNEQFF
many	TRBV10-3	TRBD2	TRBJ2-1	TGTGCCATCAGTGCTAACCCCGGGACTAGACCTGCGGGGGATGAGCAGTTCTTC	CAISANPGTRPAGDEQFF
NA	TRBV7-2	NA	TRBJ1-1	TGTGCCAGCAGCCCGGCGGCGGCCCTGAACACTGAAGCTTTCTTT	CASSPAAALNTEAFF
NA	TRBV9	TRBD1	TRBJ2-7	TGTGCCAGCAGCGTAGGGGACAGGGTTTCCGAGCAGTACTTC	CASSVGDRVSEQYF
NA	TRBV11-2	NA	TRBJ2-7	TGTGCCAGCGCCCCCGGGCGGGGTACCTACGAGCAGTACTTC	CASAPGRGTYEQYF
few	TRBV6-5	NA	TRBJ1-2	TGTGCCAGCAGGGCGGGACCGACTAATGGCTACACCTTC	CASRAGPTNGYTF
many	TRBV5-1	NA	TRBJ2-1	TGCGCCATCAGTCCAGCGCAATGGGAGCGGAGCTCCTACAATGAGCAGTTCTTC	CAISPAQWERSSYNEQFF
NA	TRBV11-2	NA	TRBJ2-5	TGTGCCAGCAGCTCGGGAATGCAAGAGACCCAGTACTTC	CASSSGMQETQYF
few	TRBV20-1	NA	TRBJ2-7	TGCAGTGCGAGCCCGGGACTCAGCCCCTACGAGCAGTACTTC	CSASPGLSPYEQYF
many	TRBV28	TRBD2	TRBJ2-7	TGTGCCAGCAGTTTACCGGGAGGGCCTTACGAGCAGTACTTC	CASSLPGGPYEQYF
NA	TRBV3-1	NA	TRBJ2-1	TGTGCCAGCAGCGTAGGGAAGTCAGGGGACGAGCAGTTCTTC	CASSVGKSGDEQFF
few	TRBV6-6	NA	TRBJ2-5	TGTGCCAGCAGTTCCACGGGTCCCGAGACCCAGTACTTC	CASSSTGPETQYF
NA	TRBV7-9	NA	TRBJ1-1	TGTGCCAGCAGCTTGTGGACTAGCTCGACTTTCTTT	CASSLWTSSTFF
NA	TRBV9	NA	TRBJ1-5	TGTGCCAGCAGTCGGACGGAGAATTATCAGCCCCAGCATTTT	CASSRTENYQPQHF
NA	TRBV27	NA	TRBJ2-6	TGTGCCAGCAGTTCACAGGGCTTGGCTGGGGCCAACGTCCTGACTTTC	CASSSQGLAGANVLTF
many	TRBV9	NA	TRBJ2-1	TGTGCCAGCAGCGTGTACGCCCAGAATGAGCAGTTCTTC	CASSVYAQNEQFF
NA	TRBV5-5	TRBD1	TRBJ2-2	TGTGCCAGCAGCTTCGCTAATCAGGGGGCTACGAGGACCACCGGGGAGCTGTTTTTT	CASSFANQGATRTTGELFF
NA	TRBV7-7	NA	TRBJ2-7	TGTGCCAGCAGCTTATTAGAGAGCTCTGAGCAGTACTTC	CASSLLESSEQYF
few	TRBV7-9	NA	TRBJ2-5	TGTGCCTGCCTAACGGGGGAGACCCAGTACTTC	CACLTGETQYF
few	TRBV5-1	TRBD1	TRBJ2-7	TGCGCCAGCAGCTTCTCACAGGGGAACTACGAGCAGTACTTC	CASSFSQGNYEQYF
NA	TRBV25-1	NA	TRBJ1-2	TGTGCCAGCAGGGAACCAGAGGGAGGTGGCCACACCTTC	CASREPEGGGHTF
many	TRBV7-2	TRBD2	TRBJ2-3	TGTGCCAGCAGCTTCGGGGGGGATACGCAGTATTTT	CASSFGGDTQYF
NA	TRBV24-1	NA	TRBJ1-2	TGTGCCACCAGTGATTTAGCAGGGCCGGATGGCTACACCTTC	CATSDLAGPDGYTF
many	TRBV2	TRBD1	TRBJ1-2	TGTGCCAGCAGTGCAAAACGGGACAGTCCTTATGGCTACACCTTC	CASSAKRDSPYGYTF
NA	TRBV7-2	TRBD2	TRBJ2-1	TGTGCCAGCAGCAACTTCGGGGGGGCCTTCAATGGGCAGTTCTTC	CASSNFGGAFNGQFF
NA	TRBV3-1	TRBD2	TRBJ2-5	TGTGCCAGCAGCGGACTAGCGGGAGTCTTCCAAGAGACCCAGTACTTC	CASSGLAGVFQETQYF
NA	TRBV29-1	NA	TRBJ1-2	TGCAGCGCCAAGCAGGGGCCCAGATATGGCTACACCTTC	CSAKQGPRYGYTF
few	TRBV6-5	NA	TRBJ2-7	TGTGCCAGCAGTCTCTGGGAAGGGAGAGTCTACGAGCAGTACTTC	CASSLWEGRVYEQYF
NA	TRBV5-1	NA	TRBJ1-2	TGCGCCAGTTCCTCCGACTTTTATGGCTACACCTTC	CASSSDFYGYTF
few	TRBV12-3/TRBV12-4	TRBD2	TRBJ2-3	TGTGCCAGTGGACTAGCGGGAGTAGGAGATACGCAGTATTTT	CASGLAGVGDTQYF
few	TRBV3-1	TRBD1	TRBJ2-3	TGTGCCAGCAGCGAGCAGGGGGCAAGGGATACGCAGTATTTT	CASSEQGARDTQYF
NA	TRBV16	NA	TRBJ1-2	TGTGGCAGCAGCCACCATCGGTTAGGCAAGGGGGTAAAAGATGGCTACACCTTC	CGSSHHRLGKGVKDGYTF
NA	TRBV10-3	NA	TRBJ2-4	TGTGCCATCAGTGAGGCGGTAAGACAGGATTCTCTAGCCAAAAACATTCAGTACTTC	CAISEAVRQDSLAKNIQYF
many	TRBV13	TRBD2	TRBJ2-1	TGTGCCAGCAGCTTCCCGGGACTAGCGAATGAGCAGTTCTTC	CASSFPGLANEQFF
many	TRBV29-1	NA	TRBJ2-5	TGCAGCGTTACCGGGACAATCCAAGAGACCCAGTACTTC	CSVTGTIQETQYF
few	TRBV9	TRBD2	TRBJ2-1	TGTGCCAGCAGCGTTGGGACTAGCGGGTATGAGCAGTTCTTC	CASSVGTSGYEQFF
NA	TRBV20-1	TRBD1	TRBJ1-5	TGCAGTGCCCCCCGGACAGGGGGCGTCTCTGGCAATCAGCCCCAGCATTTT	CSAPRTGGVSGNQPQHF
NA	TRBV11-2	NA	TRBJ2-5	TGTGCCAGCAGCTTAGACCCGGCGGTAGTTGGGAAAGGGTACTTC	CASSLDPAVVGKGYF
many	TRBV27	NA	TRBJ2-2	TGTGCCAGCAGTTTAGGTTGGCTCGGGGAGCTGTTTTTT	CASSLGWLGELFF
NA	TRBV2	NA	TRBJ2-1	TGTGCCAGCAGTGAGGACAGCAACTTTTACAATGAGCAGTTCTTC	CASSEDSNFYNEQFF
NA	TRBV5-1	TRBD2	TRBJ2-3	TGCGCCAGCAGCTTGGACGGGGGGGCCGAAGATACGCAGTATTTT	CASSLDGGAEDTQYF
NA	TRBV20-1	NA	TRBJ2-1	TGCAGTGCTAGTATGGGGGGGCCACCTGAGCAGTTCTTC	CSASMGGPPEQFF
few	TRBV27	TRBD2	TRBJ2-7	TGTGCCAGCAACTCGGGAGGGATGGACGAGCAGTACTTC	CASNSGGMDEQYF
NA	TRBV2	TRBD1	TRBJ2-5	TGTGCCAGCAGTACACCGGACAGGGTTAGAGAGACCCAGTACTTC	CASSTPDRVRETQYF